This entry lists 3 T cell receptor beta chains sequenced from one sample in a study of blood T cell repertoires in COVID-19. The repertoire was sequenced with immunoSEQ multiplex PCR; TCRdb's copy has only in-frame clones and lacks some. The sample yields roughly 150,000 clones, around four fifths seen once. Sequencing input: peripheral blood. The source is an elderly woman with acute or convalescent COVID-19.

This chain connects TRBV28 to TRBJ1-5; TRBD1 is a possible D gene (5 bases). V lost 0 bases and J 6 bases, leaving 15 bases between the germline ends. Germline V gene lookup returns CDR1 MDHEN and CDR2 SYDVKM. This CDR3 has 16 residues. The chain's CDR3 is CASSLWQGGRGQPQHF. The CDR3, as DNA: TGTGCCAGCAGTTTATGGCAGGGAGGGCGCGGTCAGCCCCAGCATTTT. The variable domain in full, with the rest retrieved from reference TRBV28 and TRBJ1-5, is DVKVTQSSRYLVKRTGEKVFLECVQDMDHENMFWYRQDPGLGLRLIYFSYDVKMKEKGDIPEGYSVSREKKERFSLILESASTNQTSMYLCASSLWQGGRGQPQHFGDGTRLSIL.

This chain uses TRBV7-2 with TRBJ2-7, with TRBD1 matching 9 bases. In germline, CDR1 is SGHTA, CDR2 FQGNSA. V dropped 5 bases and J dropped 0; count of bases not matched to a gene: 5. The CDR3 consists of 15 residues. The CDR3 DNA follows: TGTGCCAGCAGCAAGGGACAGGGCCTCTCCTACGAGCAGTACTTC. It specifies CASSKGQGLSYEQYF. Combining the CDR3 with reference TRBV7-2 and TRBJ2-7 gives the whole variable domain GAGVSQSPSNKVTEKGKDVELRCDPISGHTALYWYRQSLGQGLEFLIYFQGNSAPDKSGLPSDRFSAERTGGSVSTLTIQRTQQEDSAVYLCASSKGQGLSYEQYFGPGTRLTVT.

The chain is built from TRBV29-1 and TRBJ1-3; 11 bases fit TRBD1. The CDR3 sequence is 15 residues long. V dropped 3 bases and J dropped 2; count of bases not matched to a gene: 3. CDR1 SQVTM and CDR2 ANQGSEA come from the germline V gene. The CDR3 loop reads CSVDPGQGAGNTIYF. CDR3 DNA sequence: TGCAGCGTTGACCCGGGACAGGGGGCTGGAAACACCATATATTTT.